The TCR beta chain described here comes from a study of OX40 agonist ivuxolimab in advanced cancers. In the study overall: Hepatocellular carcinoma, melanoma, renal cell or head and neck cancer was diagnosed in the dose-escalation patients. Prior anti-PD-1, anti-PD-L1 or anti-CTLA-4 therapy was allowed; approximately 41% had some.

Some clones are missing from TCRdb's copy, which holds only in-frame ones; the method was immunoSEQ multiplex PCR. The profile shows 80,000 or so clones, 85% to 90% of them singletons. Germline loops: CDR1 SNHLY, CDR2 FYNNEI. V gave up 3 bases and J gave up 4 bases, with 12 bases separating them. The CDR3 has 15 amino acids. General study points: The antigen specificity of the peripheral T cells (those that were expanded) was not determined. Low normalized T-cell clonal expansion also characterized some of the nonresponders.

Concerning this clone itself: Antigen specificity is unknown.

Sequenced here: CD4+ or CD8+ T cells sorted from blood, sampled in a trial of the OX40 agonist ivuxolimab. The source of this sequence is an adult with an advanced solid tumor such as melanoma, head and neck, liver or kidney cancer. This rearrangement joins TRBV2 to TRBJ1-4; no clear D. CDR3 amino acids: CASSDLLGLNEKLFF. In DNA, the CDR3 is TGTGCCAGCAGTGATCTACTGGGCCTTAATGAAAAACTGTTTTTT.